Following are 30 T cell receptor beta chains from one sample sequenced in a study of shared clonotypes between healthy human individuals. Using immunoSEQ multiplex PCR, the repertoire was profiled, and TCRdb retains in-frame clones only, with some absent. The data hold 2.5 million or so clones, with around nine tenths observed a single time. The sequenced material came from naive CD4+ T cells sorted from blood. Subset indicated: CD45RA+ positively selected. The receptors derive from a man aged 18-30 years in good health.

V and J are TRBV6-5 and TRBJ2-5, with 7 nucleotides matching TRBD1. This CDR3 is 14 amino acids long. CDR1 and CDR2 from the germline V gene are MNHEY and SVGAGI. Germline trimming cut 6 bases from V and 2 bases from J; bases unmatched to any gene: 6. CDR3 nucleotides: TGTGCCAGCAGCCGAGGGACAGAACAAGAGACCCAGTACTTC. It yields the protein CASSRGTEQETQYF.

The V gene is TRBV7-2, the J gene TRBJ2-3; 10 bases line up with TRBD2. CDR3 length: 17 residues. V dropped 0 bases and J dropped 4; count of bases not matched to a gene: 7. Germline V CDR1 and CDR2: SGHTA, FQGNSA. CDR3 amino acids: CASSLAQAGGPADTQYF. In DNA form, the CDR3 reads TGTGCCAGCAGCTTAGCGCAAGCGGGAGGGCCCGCAGATACGCAGTATTTT.

There are a few counts of this clone. The J gene is TRBJ2-5, the V gene TRBV5-6; 9 bases are shared with TRBD1. Germline loops: CDR1 SGHDT, CDR2 YYEEEE. With V trimmed by 0 bases and J by 3 bases, 6 bases remained unmatched. This CDR3 spans 16 amino acids. CDR3 nucleotide sequence: TGTGCCAGCAGCTTGGGGGGACAGGGCTTTGAAGAGACCCAGTACTTC. Translated, it gives CASSLGGQGFEETQYF.

The chain employs TRBV28 and TRBJ1-5; TRBD1 agrees at 7 bases. Germline CDR1 reads MDHEN; CDR2 reads SYDVKM. The CDR3 loop spans 16 amino acids. After removal of 7 bases from V and 0 bases from J, the junction contained 9 bases not matched to a gene. In DNA form, the CDR3 reads TGTGCCAGCACCACAGGGGTAGGGACTAGCAATCAGCCCCAGCATTTT. Its translation: CASTTGVGTSNQPQHF.

The rearrangement links TRBV29-1 to TRBJ1-6; D is undetermined. V was trimmed by 4 bases and J by 14 bases, leaving 18 bases between them. CDR1 is SQVTM and CDR2 is ANQGSEA in the germline V gene. The CDR3 contains 13 residues. As DNA, the CDR3 is TGCAGCGTTGCTCACCGACCGCCGGCCACCCTCCACTTT. Its translation is CSVAHRPPATLHF.

V and J are TRBV5-5 and TRBJ1-3; D is ambiguous. This CDR3 has 15 residues. Germline V gives CDR1 SGHKS, CDR2 YYEKEE (reference sequence). Trimming took 0 bases from V and 0 from J, leaving 7 bases between them. CDR3 in amino acids: CASSLGLISGNTIYF. CDR3 DNA: TGTGCCAGCAGCTTGGGCCTTATCTCTGGAAACACCATATATTTT.

This clone was counted a single time. The chain has TRBV28 and TRBJ2-7, with TRBD1 matching over 10 bases. V dropped 4 bases and J dropped 4; count of bases not matched to a gene: 4. Germline CDR1 is MDHEN and CDR2 is SYDVKM. There are 14 residues in the CDR3. In DNA form, the CDR3 reads TGTGCCAGCAGTTCGACAGGGGGCAAGTACGAGCAGTACTTC. Protein sequence: CASSSTGGKYEQYF.

The V call is TRBV27, the J call TRBJ2-7; possible D gene TRBD1, 6 bases. CDR1 and CDR2 from the germline V gene are MNHEY and SMNVEV (reference sequence). Trimming stripped 2 bases from V and 6 bases from J, with 14 bases between. The length of the CDR3 is 14 residues. The CDR3 sequence is CASSLQGHGGEQYF. DNA for the CDR3: TGTGCCAGCAGTTTACAGGGACACGGCGGCGAGCAGTACTTC.

This chain joins TRBV18 and TRBJ1-1, with a possible D match to TRBD1 (6 bases). The CDR3 spans 13 residues. CDR1 is KGHSH and CDR2 is LQKENI in the germline V gene. Trimming left V 6 bases short and J 7 bases short, with 15 bases between. CDR3 sequence reads: CASSTGAGDEAFF. The CDR3 DNA follows: TGTGCCAGCTCTACCGGGGCAGGGGATGAAGCTTTCTTT.

This chain links TRBV29-1 with TRBJ2-5; D could derive from TRBD1 or TRBD2 (5 bases each). V was clipped by 4 bases and J by 9 bases, with 18 bases between them. The CDR3 is 13 residues long. Germline-derived CDR1 and CDR2 are SQVTM and ANQGSEA. The CDR3 region has the DNA TGCAGCGTTGGGGTGTGGGACCTCGGTGCCCAGTACTTC. Translation gives CSVGVWDLGAQYF.

On this clone: The same CDR3 is also encoded by other DNA sequences in this sample. This rearrangement joins TRBV7-2 to TRBJ2-7; TRBD2 matches at 9 bases. The CDR3 sequence is 13 residues long. V dropped 0 bases and J dropped 6; count of bases not matched to a gene: 0. The germline V gene has CDR1 SGHTA and CDR2 FQGNSA. CDR3 protein: CASSLATSGEQYF. CDR3 in DNA: TGTGCCAGCAGCTTAGCGACTAGCGGCGAGCAGTACTTC.

Points on this clone: Other DNA variants within this sample encode the same CDR3. The V gene is TRBV5-1, the J gene TRBJ2-3, with D perhaps TRBD2 (7 bases). Germline loops: CDR1 SGHRS, CDR2 YFSETQ. V lost 4 bases, J lost 2 bases, and 17 bases lay in between. The CDR3 extends over 16 amino acids. Written as DNA, the CDR3 is TGCGCCAGCAGCCCCAGGGGTAGCGGGCCCACAGATACGCAGTATTTT. It codes for CASSPRGSGPTDTQYF.

The V call is TRBV18, the J call TRBJ2-5, with D possibly matching TRBD2 (5 bases). The CDR3 runs 14 residues. Trimming took 3 bases from V and 5 from J, leaving 13 bases between them. The germline gives CDR1 KGHSH, CDR2 LQKENI. CDR3 coding DNA: TGTGCCAGCTCACCGTTCGGGAACCGCGAGACCCAGTACTTC. Amino acid sequence: CASSPFGNRETQYF.

The chain employs TRBV28 and TRBJ2-3; no clear D. Germline V gene sequence: CDR1 MDHEN, CDR2 SYDVKM. The CDR3 totals 15 residues. Deletions cut 6 bases from V and 2 bases from J, with 15 bases between. CDR3 sequence (DNA): TGTGCCAGCAGGCTGGGCTGGTCGTCCACAGATACGCAGTATTTT. This sequence encodes CASRLGWSSTDTQYF.

V is TRBV4-3 and J is TRBJ1-3, with D unresolved. The CDR3 is 13 residues long. Germline CDR1 reads LGHNA; CDR2 reads YSLEER. Deletions cut 0 bases from V and 4 bases from J, with 4 bases between. In DNA, the CDR3 is TGCGCCAGCAGCCAAGATAAAGGAAACACCATATATTTT. This gives the protein CASSQDKGNTIYF.

This chain links TRBV5-1 with TRBJ2-7, with D possibly called TRBD1 or TRBD2 (5 bases each). Trimming removed 2 bases from V and 0 bases from J, with 12 bases in between. The germline V gene has CDR1 SGHRS and CDR2 YFSETQ. This CDR3 has 15 amino acids. In DNA form, the CDR3 reads TGCGCCAGCAGCTTATGGGACGGCAGCTCCTACGAGCAGTACTTC. Encoded protein: CASSLWDGSSYEQYF.

The chain recombines TRBV7-9 with TRBJ1-5; D is unresolved. Germline values: CDR1 SEHNR, CDR2 FQNEAQ (reference sequence). The CDR3 is 14 residues long. V was clipped by 5 bases and J by 5 bases, with 13 bases between them. CDR3 DNA sequence: TGTGCCAGCAGCCAAGTTCCGAGTGATCAGCCCCAGCATTTT. It translates to CASSQVPSDQPQHF.

For the CDR3, the DNA is TGTGCTAGTGGTTTGTCATGGACTAGCGGGAGAACAGATACGCAGTATTTT. Protein product: CASGLSWTSGRTDTQYF. The chain recombines TRBV12-5 with TRBJ2-3, with 13 bases fitting TRBD2. V trimming: 2 bases; J trimming: 3 bases; junction bases outside the gene matches: 5. CDR3 length: 17 amino acids. The V gene's germline CDR1 is LGHNT and CDR2 FRNRAP. Full variable domain (missing parts from reference TRBV12-5 and TRBJ2-3): DARVTQTPRHKVTEMGQEVTMRCQPILGHNTVFWYRQTMMQGLELLAYFRNRAPLDDSGMPKDRFSAEMPDATLATLKIQPSEPRDSAVYFCASGLSWTSGRTDTQYFGPGTRLTVL.

The V and J genes are TRBV5-4 and TRBJ2-1; 8 nucleotides match TRBD2. The CDR3 consists of 16 residues. CDR1 is SGHNT and CDR2 is YYREEE in the germline V gene (reference sequence). Unmatched junction bases numbered 4, after V lost 0 bases and J lost 2 bases. CDR3 sequence reads: CASSLAGAGAYNEQFF. CDR3 sequence (DNA): TGTGCCAGCAGCTTGGCCGGAGCGGGAGCCTACAATGAGCAGTTCTTC.

The rearrangement joins TRBV15 to TRBJ1-6, with D unresolved. The CDR3 has 13 amino acids. V lost 0 bases and J lost 12, with 9 bases in between. Germline values: CDR1 LNHNV, CDR2 YYDKDF (reference sequence). The CDR3: CATSRDSERPLHF. The CDR3 DNA is TGTGCCACCAGCAGAGATTCGGAGAGACCCCTCCACTTT.

The rearrangement uses TRBV10-3 and TRBJ1-5, with D possibly matching TRBD1 (6 bases). Germline CDR1 ENHRY, CDR2 SYGVKD. The V gene lost 0 bases and the J gene lost 7 bases, with 16 bases spanning the gap. This CDR3 has 16 residues. CDR3 DNA sequence: TGTGCCATCAGTGAGTCGGGTTCGGGGGCTCGACAGCCCCAGCATTTT. Protein product: CAISESGSGARQPQHF.

This chain connects TRBV27 to TRBJ1-2; 7 nucleotides align to TRBD1. This CDR3 spans 14 amino acids. The germline V gene has CDR1 MNHEY and CDR2 SMNVEV (reference sequence). After removal of 4 bases from V and 2 bases from J, the junction contained 4 bases not matched to a gene. The CDR3, as DNA: TGTGCCAGCAGTTGGGGACAGTCCAACTATGGCTACACCTTC. Protein product: CASSWGQSNYGYTF.

The chain has TRBV19 and TRBJ2-7; D remains ambiguous. This CDR3 is 9 amino acids long. V was pared by 11 bases and J by 4 bases, with 6 bases between. Germline-derived CDR1 and CDR2 are LNHDA and SQIVND (reference sequence). This CDR3 is CAGNYEQYF. As DNA, the CDR3 is TGTGCCGGGAATTACGAGCAGTACTTC.

This chain links TRBV2 with TRBJ1-1; D unclear. CDR1 is SNHLY and CDR2 is FYNNEI in the germline V gene. The V and J ends lost 7 bases and 0 bases respectively, with 9 bases between them. The CDR3 runs 13 residues. The CDR3 bases are TGTGCCAGCACCGAAGAGTTGAACACTGAAGCTTTCTTT. Translating it yields CASTEELNTEAFF.

This sequence joins TRBV7-9 and TRBJ2-1; D might be TRBD1 (5 bases). The CDR3 has 14 amino acids. V was clipped by 5 bases and J by 7 bases, with 15 bases between them. Germline CDR1 SEHNR, CDR2 FQNEAQ (reference sequence). The CDR3 bases are TGTGCCAGCAGCCCTATGAAGGGGCGAAATGAGCAGTTCTTC. Translating it yields CASSPMKGRNEQFF. Full variable domain (rest looked up from reference TRBV7-9 and TRBJ2-1): DTGVSQNPRHKITKRGQNVTFRCDPISEHNRLYWYRQTLGQGPEFLTYFQNEAQLEKSRLLSDRFSAERPKGSFSTLEIQRTEQGDSAMYLCASSPMKGRNEQFFGPGTRLTVL.

J is TRBJ1-6 and V is TRBV6-6; maybe TRBD1 (6 bases). CDR3 length: 14 amino acids. Trimming shortened V by 7 bases and J by 10 bases, and 17 bases separated the two germline ends. Germline V gene data show CDR1 as MNHNY and CDR2 as SVGAGI (reference sequence). The CDR3: CASTKGGGGSPLHF. Here the CDR3 DNA reads TGTGCCAGCACCAAGGGGGGGGGCGGGTCACCCCTCCACTTT.

The genes are TRBV9 and TRBJ1-1; D not resolved. The CDR3 length is 14 residues. V was shortened by 3 bases and J by 1 base, with 10 bases between the two germline ends. The V gene's germline CDR1 is SGDLS and CDR2 YYNGEE. CDR3 in amino acids: CASSARVGNTEAFF. The CDR3 bases are TGTGCCAGCAGCGCTCGGGTGGGGAACACTGAAGCTTTCTTT.

CDR3 amino acids: CASHRGGVDTGELFF. The CDR3 DNA reads TGTGCCAGCCACCGGGGCGGGGTCGACACCGGGGAGCTGTTTTTT. The chain combines TRBV28 with TRBJ2-2; TRBD2 is a possible D gene (6 bases). Germline values: CDR1 MDHEN, CDR2 SYDVKM. V was pared by 8 bases and J by 3 bases, with 16 bases between. CDR3 size: 15 residues.

V usage is TRBV6-1 and J usage is TRBJ1-1; D uncertain. Germline CDR1 reads MNHNS; CDR2 reads SASEGT. V lost 4 bases and J 2 bases, leaving 11 bases between the germline ends. The CDR3 runs 14 residues. Written as DNA, the CDR3 is TGTGCCAGCAGTGTTCTAAATCTAAACACTGAAGCTTTCTTT. It specifies CASSVLNLNTEAFF.

With regard to this clone: The same CDR3 arises from other DNA sequences in this sample as well. This chain links TRBV11-2 with TRBJ2-3; 11 bases match TRBD2. The ends lost 6 bases at V and 1 base at J; junction bases unmatched: 9. CDR3 length: 17 amino acids. Germline V lookup: CDR1 SGHAT, CDR2 FQNNGV. CDR3 amino acids: CASRPLRLAGRTDTQYF. CDR3 nucleotide sequence: TGTGCCAGCAGACCGCTAAGACTAGCGGGACGCACAGATACGCAGTATTTT.